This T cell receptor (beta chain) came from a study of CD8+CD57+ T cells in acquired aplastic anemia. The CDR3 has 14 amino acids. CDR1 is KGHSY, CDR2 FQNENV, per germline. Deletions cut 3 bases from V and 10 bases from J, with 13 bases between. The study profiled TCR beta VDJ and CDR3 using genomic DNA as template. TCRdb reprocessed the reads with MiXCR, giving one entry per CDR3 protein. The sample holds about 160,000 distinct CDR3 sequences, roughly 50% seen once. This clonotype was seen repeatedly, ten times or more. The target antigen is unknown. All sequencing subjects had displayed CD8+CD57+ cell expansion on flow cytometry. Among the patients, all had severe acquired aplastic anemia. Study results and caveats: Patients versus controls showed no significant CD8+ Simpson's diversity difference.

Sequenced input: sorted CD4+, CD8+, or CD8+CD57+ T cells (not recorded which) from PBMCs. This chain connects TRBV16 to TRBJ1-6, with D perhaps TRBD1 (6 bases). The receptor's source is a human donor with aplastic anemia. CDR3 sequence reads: CASSHRDTGSPLHF. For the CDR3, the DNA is TGTGCCAGCAGCCACCGGGACACTGGCTCACCCCTCCACTTT.